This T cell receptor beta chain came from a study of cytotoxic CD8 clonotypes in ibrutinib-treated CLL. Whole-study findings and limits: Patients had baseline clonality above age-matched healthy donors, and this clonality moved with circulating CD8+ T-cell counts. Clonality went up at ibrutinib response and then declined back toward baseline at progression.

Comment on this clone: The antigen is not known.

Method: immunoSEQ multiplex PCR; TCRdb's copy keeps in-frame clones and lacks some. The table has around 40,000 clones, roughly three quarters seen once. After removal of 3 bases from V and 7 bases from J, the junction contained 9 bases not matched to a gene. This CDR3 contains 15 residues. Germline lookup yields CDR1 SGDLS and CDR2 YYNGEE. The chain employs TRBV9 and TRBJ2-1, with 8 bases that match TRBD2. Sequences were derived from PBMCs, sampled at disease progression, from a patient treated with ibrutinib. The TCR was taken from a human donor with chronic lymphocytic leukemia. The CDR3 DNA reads TGTGCCAGCAGCGCTTCGGGGGGGCCGTTGAATGAGCAGTTCTTC. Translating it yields CASSASGGPLNEQFF.